This T cell receptor beta chain was profiled in a study of shared clonotypes between healthy human individuals. The naive CD8 population came from CD45RO-negative cells selected for CCR7, without terminally differentiated effector memory CD45RA+ cells. V was pared by 0 bases and J by 0 bases, with 12 bases between. The CDR3 is 17 residues long. Germline CDR1 and CDR2: MNHNS and SASEGT. The data were produced by immunoSEQ multiplex PCR, yet TCRdb's version contains in-frame clones alone and is incomplete. This table has about 2.1 million clones, just over 90% appearing once. The clonotype was recovered from a man aged 18-30 years in good health. Some clones in this sample may be carry-over from other donors' samples. V usage is TRBV6-1 and J usage is TRBJ1-5; no definite D call. Sequencing was done on a sample of naive CD8+ T cells from PBMCs. The CDR3 coding sequence is TGTGCCAGCAGTGAAGCGGGTGGCACATATAGCAATCAGCCCCAGCATTTT. This sequence encodes CASSEAGGTYSNQPQHF.